This entry features one TCR beta chain sequence. The record originates from a study of CD8+CD57+ T cells in acquired aplastic anemia. Genomic DNA templated the TCR beta VDJ and CDR3 profiling. TCRdb processed the reads anew with MiXCR; each CDR3 protein has one entry. The table has around 150,000 distinct CDR3 sequences, 45% to 55% seen once. The V gene end was trimmed by 4 bases and the J gene end by 0 bases; junction bases not matched to a gene: 5. The CDR3 runs 15 residues. Germline CDR1 ENHRY, CDR2 SYGVKD. For sequencing, patients were chosen who had shown expansion of CD8+CD57+ cells by flow cytometry. Severe acquired aplastic anemia was diagnosed in all patients.

This sequence originates from a human donor with aplastic anemia. The specimen was sorted CD4+, CD8+, or CD8+CD57+ T cells (not recorded which) from PBMCs. The chain combines TRBV10-3 with TRBJ1-2; 7 bases match TRBD1. The CDR3, as DNA: TGTGCCATCAGTGGAAACAGGGGATCTAACTATGGCTACACCTTC. Encoded protein: CAISGNRGSNYGYTF.